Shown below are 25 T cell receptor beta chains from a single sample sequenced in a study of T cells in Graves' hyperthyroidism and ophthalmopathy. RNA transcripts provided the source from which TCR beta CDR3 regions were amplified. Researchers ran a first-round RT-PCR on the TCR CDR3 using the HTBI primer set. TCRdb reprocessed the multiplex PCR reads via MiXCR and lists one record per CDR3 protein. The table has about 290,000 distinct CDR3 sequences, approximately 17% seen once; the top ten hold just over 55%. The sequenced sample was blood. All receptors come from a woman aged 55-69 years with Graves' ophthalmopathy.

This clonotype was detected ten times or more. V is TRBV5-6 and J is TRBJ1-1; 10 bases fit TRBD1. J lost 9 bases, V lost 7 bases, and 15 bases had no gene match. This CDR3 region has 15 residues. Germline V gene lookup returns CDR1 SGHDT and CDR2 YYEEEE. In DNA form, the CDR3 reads TGTGCCAGCCAAGGCAAGTCCCGGGACAGGGGCCAAGCTTTCTTT. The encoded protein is CASQGKSRDRGQAFF. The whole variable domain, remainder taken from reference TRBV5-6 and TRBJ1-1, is DAGVTQSPTHLIKTRGQQVTLRCSPKSGHDTVSWYQQALGQGPQFIFQYYEEEERQRGNFPDRFSGHQFPNYSSELNVNALLLGDSALYLCASQGKSRDRGQAFFGQGTRLTVV.

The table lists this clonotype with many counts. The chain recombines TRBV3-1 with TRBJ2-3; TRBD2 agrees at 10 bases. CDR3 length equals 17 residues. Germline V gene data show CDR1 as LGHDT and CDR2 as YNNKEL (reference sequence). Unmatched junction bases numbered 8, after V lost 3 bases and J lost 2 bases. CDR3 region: CASSHARTSGLTDTQYF. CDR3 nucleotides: TGTGCCAGCAGCCATGCCAGGACTAGCGGACTCACAGATACGCAGTATTTT.

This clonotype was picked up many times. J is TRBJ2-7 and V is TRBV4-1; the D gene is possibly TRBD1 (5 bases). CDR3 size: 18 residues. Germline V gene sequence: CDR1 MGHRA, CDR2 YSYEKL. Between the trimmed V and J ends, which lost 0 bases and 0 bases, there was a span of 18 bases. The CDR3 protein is CASSQERIGHPISYEQYF. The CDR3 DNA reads TGCGCCAGCAGCCAAGAAAGGATAGGACACCCAATCTCCTACGAGCAGTACTTC.

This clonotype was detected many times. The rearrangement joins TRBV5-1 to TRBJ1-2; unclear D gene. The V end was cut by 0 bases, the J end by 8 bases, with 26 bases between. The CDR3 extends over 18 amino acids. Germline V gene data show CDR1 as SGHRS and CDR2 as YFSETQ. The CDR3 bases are TGCGCCAGCAGCTTGGCCCGATCCGTGGCGACGATGGTCGAGGGCTACACCTTC. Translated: CASSLARSVATMVEGYTF.

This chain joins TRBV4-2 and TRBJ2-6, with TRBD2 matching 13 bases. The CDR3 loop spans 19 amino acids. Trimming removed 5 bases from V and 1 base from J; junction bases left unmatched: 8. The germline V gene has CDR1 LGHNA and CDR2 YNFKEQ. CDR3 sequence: CASSLGTSGGVSGANVLTF. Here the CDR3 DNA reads TGTGCCAGCAGCTTAGGAACTAGCGGGGGGGTGTCTGGGGCCAACGTCCTGACTTTC.

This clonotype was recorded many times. The CDR3 nucleotides read TGTGCCAGCAGCTTGTGGCCAGGAGAATACAATGAGCAGTTCTTC. Translated, it gives CASSLWPGEYNEQFF. V and J are TRBV5-6 and TRBJ2-1; D is uncertain. V was clipped by 1 base and J by 4 bases, with 12 bases between them. Per germline, CDR1 SGHDT and CDR2 YYEEEE. The CDR3 is 15 residues long.

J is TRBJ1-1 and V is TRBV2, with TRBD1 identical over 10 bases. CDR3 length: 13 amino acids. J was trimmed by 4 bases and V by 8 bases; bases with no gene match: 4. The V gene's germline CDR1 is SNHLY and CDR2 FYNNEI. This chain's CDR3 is CASVRDRGTEAFF. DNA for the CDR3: TGTGCCAGCGTCCGGGACAGGGGCACTGAAGCTTTCTTT.

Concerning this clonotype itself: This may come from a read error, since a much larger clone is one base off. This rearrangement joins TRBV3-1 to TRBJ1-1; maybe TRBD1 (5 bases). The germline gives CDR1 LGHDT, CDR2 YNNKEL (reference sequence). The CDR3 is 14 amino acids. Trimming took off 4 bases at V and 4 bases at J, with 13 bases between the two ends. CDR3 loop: CASSRNRGFTEAFF. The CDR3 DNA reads TGTGCCAGCAGCCGAAATCGGGGGTTCACTGAAGCTTTCTTT.

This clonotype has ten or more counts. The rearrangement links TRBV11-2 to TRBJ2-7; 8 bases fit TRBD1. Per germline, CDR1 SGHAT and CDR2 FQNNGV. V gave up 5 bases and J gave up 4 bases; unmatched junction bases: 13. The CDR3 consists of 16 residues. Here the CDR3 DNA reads TGTGCCAGCAGCACTCGCACGACAGGGGTCGGGTACGAGCAGTACTTC. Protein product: CASSTRTTGVGYEQYF.

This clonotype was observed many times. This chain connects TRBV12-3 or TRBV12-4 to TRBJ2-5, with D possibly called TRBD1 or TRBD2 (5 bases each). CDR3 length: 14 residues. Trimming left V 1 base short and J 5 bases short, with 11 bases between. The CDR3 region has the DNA TGTGCCAGCAGTTTAGGGTCCAGGGACGAGACCCAGTACTTC. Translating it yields CASSLGSRDETQYF.

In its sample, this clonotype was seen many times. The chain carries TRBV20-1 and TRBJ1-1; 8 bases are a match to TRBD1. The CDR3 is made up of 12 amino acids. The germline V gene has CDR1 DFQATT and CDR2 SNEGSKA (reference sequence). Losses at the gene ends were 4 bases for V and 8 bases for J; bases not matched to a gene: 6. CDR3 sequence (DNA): TGCAGTGCTAACCAGGGGGCCGAAGAAGCTTTCTTT. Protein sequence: CSANQGAEEAFF.

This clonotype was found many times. CDR3 sequence: CSARGENIGFAFF. The CDR3 bases are TGCAGTGCTAGAGGGGAAAATATAGGGTTTGCTTTCTTT. The chain uses TRBV20-1 and TRBJ1-1; D remains unclear. The CDR3 length is 13 residues. Germline-derived CDR1 and CDR2 are DFQATT and SNEGSKA (reference sequence). V gave up 1 base and J gave up 11 bases, with 17 bases separating them.

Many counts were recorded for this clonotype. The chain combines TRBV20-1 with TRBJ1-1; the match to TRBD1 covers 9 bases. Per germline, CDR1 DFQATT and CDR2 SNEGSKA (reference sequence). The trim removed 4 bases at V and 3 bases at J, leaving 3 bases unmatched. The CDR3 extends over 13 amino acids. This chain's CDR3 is CSATQGADTEAFF. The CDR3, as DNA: TGCAGTGCTACACAGGGGGCGGACACTGAAGCTTTCTTT.

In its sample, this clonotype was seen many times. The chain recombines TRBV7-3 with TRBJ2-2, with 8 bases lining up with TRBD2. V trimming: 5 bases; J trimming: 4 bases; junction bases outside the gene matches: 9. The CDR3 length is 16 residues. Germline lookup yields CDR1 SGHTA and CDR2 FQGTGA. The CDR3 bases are TGTGCCAGCAGCGACCTTTCCGGGAGGGTCACCGGGGAGCTGTTTTTT. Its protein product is CASSDLSGRVTGELFF.

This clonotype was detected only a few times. Here the CDR3 reads CASIPGRRGHYEQYF. The CDR3 region has the DNA TGTGCCAGCATACCCGGGCGCAGGGGTCATTACGAGCAGTACTTC. This rearrangement joins TRBV11-2 to TRBJ2-7; D is perhaps TRBD1 (6 bases). CDR1 is SGHAT and CDR2 is FQNNGV in the germline V gene. This CDR3 region has 15 residues. V was shortened by 7 bases and J by 4 bases, with 20 bases between the two germline ends.

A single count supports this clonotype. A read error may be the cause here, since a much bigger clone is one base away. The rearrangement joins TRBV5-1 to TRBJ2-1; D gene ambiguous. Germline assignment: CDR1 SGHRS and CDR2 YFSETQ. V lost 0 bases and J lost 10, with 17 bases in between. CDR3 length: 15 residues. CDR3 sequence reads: CASSLGSSGADEQFF. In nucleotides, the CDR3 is TGCGCCAGCAGCTTGGGGTCTTCGGGTGCCGACGAGCAGTTCTTC.

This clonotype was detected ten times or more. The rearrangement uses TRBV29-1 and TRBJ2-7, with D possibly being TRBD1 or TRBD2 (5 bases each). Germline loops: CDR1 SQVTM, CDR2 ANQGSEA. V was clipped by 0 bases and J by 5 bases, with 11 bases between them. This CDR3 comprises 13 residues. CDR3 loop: CSVEEGLANEQYF. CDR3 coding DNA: TGCAGCGTTGAAGAGGGGCTAGCTAACGAGCAGTACTTC.

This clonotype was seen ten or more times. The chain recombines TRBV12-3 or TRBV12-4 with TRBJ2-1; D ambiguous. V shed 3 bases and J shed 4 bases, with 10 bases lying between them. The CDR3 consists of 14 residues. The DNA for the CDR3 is TGTGCCAGCAGTTTGGAGCTAAGGTACAATGAGCAGTTCTTC. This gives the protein CASSLELRYNEQFF.

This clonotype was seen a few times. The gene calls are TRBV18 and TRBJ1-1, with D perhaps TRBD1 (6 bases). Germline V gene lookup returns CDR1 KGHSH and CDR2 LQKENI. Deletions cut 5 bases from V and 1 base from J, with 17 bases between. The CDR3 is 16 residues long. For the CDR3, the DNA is TGTGCCAGCTCATTTAATCAGGGGCAGGGGAACACTGAAGCTTTCTTT. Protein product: CASSFNQGQGNTEAFF.

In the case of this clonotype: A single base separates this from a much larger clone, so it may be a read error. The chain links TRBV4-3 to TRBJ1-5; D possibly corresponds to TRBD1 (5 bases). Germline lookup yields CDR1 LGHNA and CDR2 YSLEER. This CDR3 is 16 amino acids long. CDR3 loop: CASSQGYSGGNQSQHF. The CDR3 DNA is TGCGCCAGCAGCCAAGGTTACAGTGGGGGGAATCAGTCCCAGCATTTT.

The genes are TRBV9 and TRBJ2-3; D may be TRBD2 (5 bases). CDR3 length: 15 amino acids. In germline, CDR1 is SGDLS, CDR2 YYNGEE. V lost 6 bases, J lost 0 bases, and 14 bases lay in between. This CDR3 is CASTPWERSTDTQYF. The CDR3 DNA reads TGTGCCAGCACCCCTTGGGAGCGGAGCACAGATACGCAGTATTTT. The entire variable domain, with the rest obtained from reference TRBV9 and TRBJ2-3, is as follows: DSGVTQTPKHLITATGQRVTLRCSPRSGDLSVYWYQQSLDQGLQFLIQYYNGEERAKGNILERFSAQQFPDLHSELNLSSLELGDSALYFCASTPWERSTDTQYFGPGTRLTVL.

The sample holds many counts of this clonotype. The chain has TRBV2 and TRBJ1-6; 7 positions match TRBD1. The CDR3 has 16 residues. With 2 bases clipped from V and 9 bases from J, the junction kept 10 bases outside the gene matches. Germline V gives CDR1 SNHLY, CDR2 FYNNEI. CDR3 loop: CASSERDRRISSPLHF. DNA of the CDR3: TGTGCCAGCAGTGAACGGGACAGACGAATTAGTTCACCCCTCCACTTT.

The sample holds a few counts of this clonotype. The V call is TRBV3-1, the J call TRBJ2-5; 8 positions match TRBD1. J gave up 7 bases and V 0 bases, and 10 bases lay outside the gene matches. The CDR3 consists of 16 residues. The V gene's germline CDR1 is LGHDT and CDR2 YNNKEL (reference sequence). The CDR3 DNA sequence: TGTGCCAGCAGCCAAGAGGGGCAGGGGGCCTCGGGGACCCAGTACTTC. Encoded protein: CASSQEGQGASGTQYF.

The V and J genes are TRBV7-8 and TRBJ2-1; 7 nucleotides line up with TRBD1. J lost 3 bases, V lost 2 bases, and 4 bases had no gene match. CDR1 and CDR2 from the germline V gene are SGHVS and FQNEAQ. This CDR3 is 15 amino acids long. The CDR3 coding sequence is TGTGCCAGCAGCTTAAACAGGGGTGGCTACAATGAGCAGTTCTTC. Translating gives CASSLNRGGYNEQFF.

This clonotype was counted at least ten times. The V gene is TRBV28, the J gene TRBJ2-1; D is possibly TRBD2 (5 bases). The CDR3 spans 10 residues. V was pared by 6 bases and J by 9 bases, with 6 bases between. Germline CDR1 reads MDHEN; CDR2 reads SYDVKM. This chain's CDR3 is CASRGVEQFF. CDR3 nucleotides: TGTGCCAGCAGGGGAGTTGAGCAGTTCTTC.